This record concerns one TCR beta chain sequence. What this receptor recognizes is not known. Within one base of it there is no much larger clone, and no base qualities were kept. Library method: multiplex PCR. For sequencing, an Illumina HiSeq 4000 was employed. iRepertoire HTBI primers and Arm-PCR amplification of CDR3 regions were used to construct TCR beta libraries. Before sequencing, the PCR products underwent gel purification. From the authors' description of their analysis: Gene usage analysis of CDR3 amino acid clonotypes used the approximately 56 TRBV and 12 to 15 TRBJ segments found across samples. Filtered high-quality paired reads were merged into contigs using COPE and FqMerger. BLAST was used to align contigs to the IMGT TRBV, TRBD and TRBJ reference genes, and CDR3 was defined following IMGT. Any clonotype with a frequency above 0.1% was counted as a highly expanded clone. Shannon entropy served as the measure of repertoire diversity, while the Gini coefficient captured V-J evenness. A clonotype was considered public if more than one individual shared it. In-frame beta chains were kept once TCRdb had trimmed the public reads at Q25 with fastp and called clones with MiXCR. Every distinct CDR3 protein forms one entry, paired with its most common genes and DNA. These V and J calls are TCRdb output, not the study's own analysis. The sample table lists about 290,000 distinct CDR3 sequences, 20% to 25% of them with a count of one. The ten largest make up about 61% of the sample.

The sample is drawn from a study of regulatory T cells in long-lasting Graves disease (dated by TCRdb to about 2021). Regarding the study in general: To count as having persistent Graves' disease, a patient had to have received antithyroid drug treatment for over 5 years with TSH receptor autoantibodies remaining persistently positive. Patients with persistent Graves' disease were compared with patients with newly diagnosed Graves' disease using TCR sequencing and RNA sequencing of peripheral blood. The study took place in China and was registered as a clinical trial. A total of 33 samples underwent TCR sequencing: around 13 from persistent and approximately 20 from newly diagnosed Graves' disease patients. Persistent Graves' disease patients in the clinical cohort had taken antithyroid drugs for approximately 10 years on average. Overall study outcomes, separate from this receptor: A larger number of public clonotypes was shared among persistent patients (around 3,000) than among newly diagnosed patients (roughly 970). The small sample size was acknowledged by the authors as a limitation that may reduce accuracy. Preferential use of TRBV28, TRBJ1-2 and TRBJ2-5 was observed in persistent disease, whereas TRBV20-1 and TRBJ2-1 were favored in newly diagnosed disease. Compared with newly diagnosed patients, persistent Graves' disease patients had lower TCR Shannon entropy and fewer highly expanded clones, which suggests clonal expansion. The study examined only peripheral blood because the primary lesion, thyroid tissue, could not be accessed. Only the TCR beta chain was sequenced and analyzed.

This specimen's time point label, interpreted: persistent/refractory GD, antithyroid drugs over 5 years with positive TRAb. RNA was extracted from PBMCs in TRIzol for both TCR sequencing and RNA sequencing. The diagnosis of Graves' disease followed American Thyroid Association guidelines. Recruitment of patients was carried out at an endocrinology department in Xi'an, China. Each patient gave around 9.2 milliliters of peripheral blood, collected in an EDTA anticoagulant tube. Ficoll Paque Plus density gradient separation was used to isolate PBMCs, and no additional T cell sorting was done. RNA quality was checked with an Agilent 2100 Bioanalyzer and agarose gel, and concentration with a NanoDrop 2000. At the junction V is shortened by 5 bases and J by 1 base, with 9 bases in between. CDR1 and CDR2 were assigned from the germline V gene as SGHRS and YFSETQ. The CDR3 holds 14 amino acids from the cysteine to the phenylalanine. Of all the DNA, just the CDR3 is kept, 42 bases in frame from base 1.

The TCR was taken from a female donor with Graves disease. Here the sequenced sample was peripheral blood mononuclear cells (PBMCs), taken when the disease was refractory, from a patient treated with antithyroid drugs. The sequence joins TRBV5-1 to TRBJ2-2; the D gene could be either TRBD1 or TRBD2, each agreeing at 5 bases. The CDR3 loop reads CASRPGRNTGELFF. The base sequence is TGCGCCAGCAGGCCAGGGAGGAACACCGGGGAGCTGTTTTTT. The CDR3 plus the reference TRBV5-1 and TRBJ2-2 genes for the other parts give the full variable domain: KAGVTQTPRYLIKTRGQQVTLSCSPISGHRSVSWYQQTPGQGLQFLFEYFSETQRNKGNFPGRFSGRQFSNSRSEMNVSTLELGDSALYLCASRPGRNTGELFFGEGSRLTVL.